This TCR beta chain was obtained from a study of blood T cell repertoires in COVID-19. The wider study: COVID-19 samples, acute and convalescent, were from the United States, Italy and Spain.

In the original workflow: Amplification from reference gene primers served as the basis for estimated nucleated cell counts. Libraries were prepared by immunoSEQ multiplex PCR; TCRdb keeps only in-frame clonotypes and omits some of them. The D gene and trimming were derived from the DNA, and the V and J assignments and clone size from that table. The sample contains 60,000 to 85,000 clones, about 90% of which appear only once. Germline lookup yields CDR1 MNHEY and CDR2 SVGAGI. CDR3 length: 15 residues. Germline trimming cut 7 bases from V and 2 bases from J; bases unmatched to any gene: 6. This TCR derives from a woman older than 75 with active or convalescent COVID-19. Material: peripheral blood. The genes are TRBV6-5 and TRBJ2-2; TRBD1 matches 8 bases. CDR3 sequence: CASNRQGSNTGELFF. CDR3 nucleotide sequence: TGTGCCAGCAATCGACAGGGGTCCAACACCGGGGAGCTGTTTTTT.